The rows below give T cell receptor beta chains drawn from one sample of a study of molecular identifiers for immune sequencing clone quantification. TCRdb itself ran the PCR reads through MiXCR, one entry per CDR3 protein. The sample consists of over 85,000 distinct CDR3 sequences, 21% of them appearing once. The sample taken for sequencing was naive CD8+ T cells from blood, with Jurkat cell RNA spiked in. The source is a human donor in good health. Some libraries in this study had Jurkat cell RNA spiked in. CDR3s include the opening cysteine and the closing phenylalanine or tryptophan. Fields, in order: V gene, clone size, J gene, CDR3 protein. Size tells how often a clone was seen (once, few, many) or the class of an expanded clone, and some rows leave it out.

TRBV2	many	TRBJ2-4	CASSEYLTRNPLDF
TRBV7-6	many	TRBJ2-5	CASSLAFQETQYF
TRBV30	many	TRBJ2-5	CAWKSSSEETQYF
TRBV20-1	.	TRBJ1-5	CSARYQGGGARQPQHF
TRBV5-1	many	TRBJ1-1	CASSYVDRGQEAFF
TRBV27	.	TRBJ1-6	CASSLLPGSSYNSPLHF
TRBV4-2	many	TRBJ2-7	CASSQAGVGEQYF
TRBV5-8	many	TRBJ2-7	CASSLEGRSSYEQYF
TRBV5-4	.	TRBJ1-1	CASSHLNTEAFF
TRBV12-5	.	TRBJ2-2	CASGLTPGHPNTGELFF
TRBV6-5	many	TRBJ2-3	CASSSQYF
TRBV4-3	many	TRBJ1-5	CASSQETAPGQPQHF
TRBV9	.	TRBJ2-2	CASVPGDGRDATGGLFF
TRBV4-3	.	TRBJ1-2	CASSQGGDRGIYGYTF
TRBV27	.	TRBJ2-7	CASSHYKDRDEQYF
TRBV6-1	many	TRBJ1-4	CASRDGNFEKLFF
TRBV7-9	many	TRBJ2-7	CASSRTSGYEQYF
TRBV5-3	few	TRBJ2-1	CASSFGTSVCNEQFF
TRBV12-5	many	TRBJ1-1	CASAVNTEAFF
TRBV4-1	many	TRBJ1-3	CASSQDPDRGNTIYF
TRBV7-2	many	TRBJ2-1	CASSSLEVEQFF
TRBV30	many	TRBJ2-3	CAWSAPRGGTDTQYF
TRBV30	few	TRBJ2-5	CAWSISSGEETQYF
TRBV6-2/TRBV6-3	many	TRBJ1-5	CASSYSARHNQPQHF
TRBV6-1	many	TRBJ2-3	CASSVSSTDTQYF
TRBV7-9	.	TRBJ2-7	CASSLEQGWDYEQYF
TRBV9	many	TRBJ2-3	CASSVARQESTDTQYF
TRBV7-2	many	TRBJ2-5	CASSLGVRVTKETQYF
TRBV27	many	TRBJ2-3	CASSPPLGGGTDTQYF
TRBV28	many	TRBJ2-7	CASGDRFAPEQYF
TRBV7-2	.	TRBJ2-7	CASSYSGTYEQYF
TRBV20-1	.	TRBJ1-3	CGARASGDTIYF
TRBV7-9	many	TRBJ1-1	CASSSPLVTEAFF
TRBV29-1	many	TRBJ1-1	CSSLGLGARPEAFF
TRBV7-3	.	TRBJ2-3	CASSLMGGRTDTQYF
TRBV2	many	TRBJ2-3	CASSESTGLAAPTDTQYF
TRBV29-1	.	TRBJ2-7	CSVAEYEQYF
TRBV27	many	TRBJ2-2	CASSIRDRATGELFF
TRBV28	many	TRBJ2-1	CAIGQGLLGEQFF
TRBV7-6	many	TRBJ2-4	CASSLGRDPRINIQYF
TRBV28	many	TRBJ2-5	CASSFQGSGVETQYF
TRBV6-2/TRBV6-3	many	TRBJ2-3	CASSYSGQSTDTQYF
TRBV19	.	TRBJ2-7	CASDSTPGEQYF
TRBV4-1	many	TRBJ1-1	CASSQVRDGEDTEAFF